These 2 T cell receptor beta chains originate from one sample sequenced in a study of beta chain features in type 1 diabetes. Regarding the study as a whole: Patients with Type 1 diabetes showed moderately but significantly shorter TCRB CDR3s in all four CD4+ subsets.

The antigens these receptors bind are not known. The entirety of the isolated RNA underwent reverse transcription, so expressed TCRB transcripts were sequenced. TCRdb's table, derived via immunoSEQ multiplex PCR, lists solely in-frame clones and lacks some. The data contain about 160,000 clones, 10% to 13% of them singletons. Sequencing was done on a sample of central memory CD4+ T cells from blood. The receptors were sampled from a man aged 30-40 years with type 1 diabetes.

The sample holds a few counts of this clone. The V and J genes are TRBV19 and TRBJ2-1; the D gene is possibly TRBD1 (6 bases). The CDR3 spans 14 residues. Germline V gene sequence: CDR1 LNHDA, CDR2 SQIVND (reference sequence). With 6 bases removed from V and 3 bases from J, the gap between germline ends came to 12 bases. In nucleotides, the CDR3 is TGTGCCAGTAGGTACAGGGCCGGCTACAATGAGCAGTTCTTC. This sequence encodes CASRYRAGYNEQFF.

J is TRBJ1-4 and V is TRBV7-8; TRBD1 is a possible D gene (6 bases). This CDR3 spans 14 amino acids. V lost 5 bases and J lost 5, with 12 bases in between. CDR1 and CDR2 from the germline V gene are SGHVS and FQNEAQ. CDR3: CASSVYGGNEKLFF. The CDR3, as DNA: TGTGCCAGCAGCGTGTATGGGGGCAATGAAAAACTGTTTTTT.